This entry lists 12 T cell receptor beta chains sequenced from one sample in a study of OX40 agonist ivuxolimab in advanced cancers. Sequencing used immunoSEQ multiplex PCR; TCRdb keeps in-frame clones, though not all of them. The data show some 83,000 clones, 75% to 95% seen once. This material consisted of CD4+ or CD8+ T cells sorted from blood, taken in a trial of the OX40 agonist ivuxolimab. The receptors shown here come from an adult with an advanced solid tumor such as melanoma, head and neck, liver or kidney cancer.

The gene calls are TRBV27 and TRBJ2-2, with 9 positions matching TRBD1. With V trimmed by 5 bases and J by 7 bases, 11 bases remained unmatched. Germline V lookup: CDR1 MNHEY, CDR2 SMNVEV (reference sequence). CDR3 size: 16 residues. The CDR3 region has the DNA TGTGCCAGCAGTATGATTCCGGGACAGGGCCACGGGGAGCTGTTTTTT. Amino acid sequence: CASSMIPGQGHGELFF.

The genes are TRBV6-6 and TRBJ2-3, with 7 bases fitting TRBD2. Trimming at V came to 2 bases and at J to 3 bases, leaving 5 bases not matched to a gene. CDR3 length equals 15 residues. The germline V gene has CDR1 MNHNY and CDR2 SVGAGI (reference sequence). The CDR3 protein is CASSYGPGGTDTQYF. The CDR3 bases are TGTGCCAGCAGTTACGGGCCCGGGGGGACAGATACGCAGTATTTT.

This clone was recorded once. This rearrangement joins TRBV28 to TRBJ1-1; D gene ambiguous. This CDR3 is built from 13 residues. Germline V lookup: CDR1 MDHEN, CDR2 SYDVKM. With 6 bases removed from V and 4 bases from J, the gap between germline ends came to 12 bases. CDR3 residues: CASSSTLSTEAFF. CDR3 bases: TGTGCCAGCAGCTCCACTTTGAGCACTGAAGCTTTCTTT.

This chain joins TRBV4-1 and TRBJ1-5; D unresolved. Germline CDR1 reads MGHRA; CDR2 reads YSYEKL. The CDR3 has 15 residues. Trimming removed 1 base at V and 4 bases at J, with 11 bases between. CDR3: CASSQVLTQNQPQHF. CDR3 DNA: TGCGCCAGCAGCCAAGTTCTGACGCAAAATCAGCCCCAGCATTTT.

This clone was counted once. The chain couples TRBV6-5 to TRBJ2-1, with unresolved D. The V and J ends lost 5 bases and 6 bases respectively, with 11 bases between them. This CDR3 comprises 13 residues. Germline V gene data show CDR1 as MNHEY and CDR2 as SVGAGI. In DNA form, the CDR3 reads TGTGCCAGCAGTGACCGACTTAGCAATGAGCAGTTCTTC. The encoded protein is CASSDRLSNEQFF.

This rearrangement joins TRBV25-1 to TRBJ1-2, with D hard to call. There are 12 residues in the CDR3. The V end lost 8 bases, the J end lost 8 bases, and 15 bases lay between the germline ends. The germline gives CDR1 MGHDK, CDR2 SYGVNS. CDR3 loop: CASGEEIRGYTF. The CDR3 coding sequence is TGTGCCAGCGGGGAGGAGATCCGCGGCTACACCTTC.

This clone was seen a few times. CDR3 in amino acids: CASSETSGSYNEQFF. CDR3 nucleotides: TGTGCCAGCAGTGAGACTAGTGGGTCCTACAATGAGCAGTTCTTC. This chain connects TRBV6-4 to TRBJ2-1; perhaps TRBD2 as D (6 bases). Trimming removed 3 bases at V and 1 base at J, with 10 bases between. Germline V gives CDR1 MRHNA, CDR2 SNTAGT. CDR3 length: 15 amino acids.

V and J are TRBV10-3 and TRBJ2-7; TRBD2 might be the D (5 bases). Germline V gene data show CDR1 as ENHRY and CDR2 as SYGVKD. The V and J ends lost 10 bases and 1 base respectively, with 17 bases between them. The CDR3 loop spans 14 amino acids. The CDR3 here is CATSGPEVSYEQYF. CDR3 bases: TGTGCCACAAGTGGACCGGAGGTTTCCTACGAGCAGTACTTC.

This chain connects TRBV30 to TRBJ1-5; perhaps TRBD1 as D (6 bases). The CDR3 totals 14 residues. Germline CDR1 is GTSNPN and CDR2 is SVGIG (reference sequence). V dropped 4 bases and J dropped 7 bases, with 17 bases sitting between them. CDR3 amino acids: CAWKAGELGQPQHF. The CDR3 nucleotides read TGTGCCTGGAAAGCAGGGGAGTTGGGGCAGCCCCAGCATTTT.

The chain is built from TRBV4-1 and TRBJ2-3; no clear D gene. Germline V lookup: CDR1 MGHRA, CDR2 YSYEKL. The CDR3 spans 12 residues. Trimming took off 2 bases at V and 6 bases at J, with 6 bases between the two ends. In DNA form, the CDR3 reads TGCGCCAGCAGCCAAAAGGCGGATACGCAGTATTTT. It encodes CASSQKADTQYF.

The rearrangement links TRBV6-5 to TRBJ1-3; tentatively, D is TRBD1 (6 bases). V shed 7 bases and J shed 4 bases, with 14 bases lying between them. Germline CDR1 MNHEY, CDR2 SVGAGI. The CDR3 consists of 14 residues. The DNA for the CDR3 is TGTGCCAGCACCTCACAGGGCTGGGGAAACACCATATATTTT. As protein: CASTSQGWGNTIYF.

The J gene is TRBJ1-1, the V gene TRBV30; TRBD1 is a possible D gene (5 bases). The CDR3 runs to 13 residues. Germline lookup yields CDR1 GTSNPN and CDR2 SVGIG (reference sequence). V lost 5 bases, J lost 5 bases, and 15 bases lay in between. The CDR3 loop reads CAWERGGWTEAFF. CDR3 DNA: TGTGCCTGGGAAAGGGGAGGGTGGACTGAAGCTTTCTTT.